Listed here is a single TCR beta chain. Its antigen is as yet unknown. The data are from a study of shared clonotypes between healthy human individuals. Germline V gene lookup returns CDR1 SQVTM and CDR2 ANQGSEA. CDR3 length equals 16 residues. Trimming cost V 4 bases and J 4 bases, with 22 bases left between them. Study-level findings and limits: Naive CD4 clonotype sharing across a few donors was approximately 5.2%.

Sequencing used immunoSEQ multiplex PCR; TCRdb keeps in-frame clones, though not all of them. This table holds under 850,000 clones, 80% to 95% found once. CD45RO negativity and positive selection for CCR7 defined naive CD8 cells, a population that excluded terminally differentiated effector memory CD45RA+ cells. The chain is built from TRBV29-1 and TRBJ2-5, with D unclear. The sequence came from a man aged 30-40 years in good health. Material for sequencing was naive CD8+ T cells sorted from blood. The DNA of the CDR3 is TGCAGCGTTGTCTTCGGTACACTGCCCCTGAGAGAGACCCAGTACTTC. Its protein is CSVVFGTLPLRETQYF. Variable domain in full (rest from reference TRBV29-1 and TRBJ2-5): SAVISQKPSRDICQRGTSLTIQCQVDSQVTMMFWYRQQPGQSLTLIATANQGSEATYESGFVIDKFPISRPNLTFSTLTVSNMSPEDSSIYLCSVVFGTLPLRETQYFGPGTRLLVL.